This T cell receptor (beta chain) was obtained from a study of blood T cell repertoires in COVID-19. Participants came from 20 to 25 US areas, aged roughly 18 to 100 years. Profiled with immunoSEQ multiplex PCR; TCRdb holds only in-frame clones, not every one. The sample consists of roughly 150,000 clones, 81% of them appearing once. The length of the CDR3 is 16 residues. The germline gives CDR1 LGHNT, CDR2 FRNRAP. V gave up 2 bases and J gave up 0 bases, with 11 bases separating them. This clone was found once. The chain recombines TRBV12-5 with TRBJ1-3, with a tentative D call TRBD1 (6 bases). This receptor was obtained from a woman aged 40 to 49 with acute COVID-19. The specimen sequenced was PBMCs or T cells enriched from blood (not recorded which). The CDR3 DNA follows: TGTGCTAGTGGTTTGATACAGGGCCCCTCTGGAAACACCATATATTTT. This codes for CASGLIQGPSGNTIYF.